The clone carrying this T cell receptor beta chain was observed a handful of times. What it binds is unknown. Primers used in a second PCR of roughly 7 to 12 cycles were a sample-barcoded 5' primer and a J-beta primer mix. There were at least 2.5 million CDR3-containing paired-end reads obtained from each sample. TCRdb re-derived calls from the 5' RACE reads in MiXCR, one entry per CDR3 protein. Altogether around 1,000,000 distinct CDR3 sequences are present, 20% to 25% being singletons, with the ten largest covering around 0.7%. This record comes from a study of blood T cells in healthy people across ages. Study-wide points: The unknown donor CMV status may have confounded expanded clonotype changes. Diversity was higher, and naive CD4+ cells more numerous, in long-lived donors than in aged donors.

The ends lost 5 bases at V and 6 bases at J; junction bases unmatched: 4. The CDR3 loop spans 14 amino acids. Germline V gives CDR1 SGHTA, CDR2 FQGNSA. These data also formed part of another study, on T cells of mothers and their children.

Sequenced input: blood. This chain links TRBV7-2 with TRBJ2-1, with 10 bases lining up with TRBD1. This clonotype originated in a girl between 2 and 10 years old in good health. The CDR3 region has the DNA TGTGCCAGCAGCGCGCGGACAGGGGGCAATGAGCAGTTCTTC. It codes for CASSARTGGNEQFF.